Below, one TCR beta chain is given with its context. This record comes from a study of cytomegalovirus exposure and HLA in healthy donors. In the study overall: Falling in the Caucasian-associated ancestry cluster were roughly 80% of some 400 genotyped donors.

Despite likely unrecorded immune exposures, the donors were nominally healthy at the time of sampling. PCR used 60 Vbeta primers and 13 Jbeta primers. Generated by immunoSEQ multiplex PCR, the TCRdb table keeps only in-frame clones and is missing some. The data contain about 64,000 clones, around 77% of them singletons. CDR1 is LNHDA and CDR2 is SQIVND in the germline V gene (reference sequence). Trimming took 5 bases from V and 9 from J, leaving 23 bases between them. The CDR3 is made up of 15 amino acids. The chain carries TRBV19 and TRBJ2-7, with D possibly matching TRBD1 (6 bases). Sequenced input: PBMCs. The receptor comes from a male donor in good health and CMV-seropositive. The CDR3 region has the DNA TGTGCCAGTAGTCCCGGCGACAGGTTCATTAGGGGGCAGTACTTC. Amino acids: CASSPGDRFIRGQYF. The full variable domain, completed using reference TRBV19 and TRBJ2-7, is DGGITQSPKYLFRKEGQNVTLSCEQNLNHDAMYWYRQDPGQGLRLIYYSQIVNDFQKGDIAEGYSVSREKKESFPLTVTSAQKNPTAFYLCASSPGDRFIRGQYFGPGTRLTVT.